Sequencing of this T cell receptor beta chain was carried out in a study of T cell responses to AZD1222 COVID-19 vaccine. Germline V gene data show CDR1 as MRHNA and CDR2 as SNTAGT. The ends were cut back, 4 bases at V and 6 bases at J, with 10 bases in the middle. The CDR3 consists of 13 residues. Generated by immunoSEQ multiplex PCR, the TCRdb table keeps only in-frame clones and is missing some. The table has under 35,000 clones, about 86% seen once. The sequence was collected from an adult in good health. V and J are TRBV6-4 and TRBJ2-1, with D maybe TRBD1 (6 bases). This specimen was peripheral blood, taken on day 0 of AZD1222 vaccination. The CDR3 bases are TGTGCCAGCAGTGCGACAGGTTCCAATGAGCAGTTCTTC. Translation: CASSATGSNEQFF.